This TCR beta chain was captured by sequencing in a study of T-cell reconstitution after alpha-beta-depleted transplantation in children. This clonotype was seen at least ten times. Its antigen remains unidentified. During its preparation, the TCRbeta library received unique molecular identifiers. TCRdb used MiXCR to reprocess the PCR reads, holding one entry per CDR3 protein. The data contain roughly 300,000 distinct CDR3 sequences, approximately 10% of them singletons. Study outcomes and limitations: Some patients' high day-60 TCRbeta diversity was attributed to recipient cells surviving conditioning. Several hundred expanded graft clones reportedly gave rise to the alpha-beta T cells present about two months after transplant.

This TCR came from a male patient between 2 and 15 years old who had a stem cell transplant for chronic granulomatous disease, so the T cells may come from the graft donor. The sample in question was peripheral blood, obtained 180 days after TCRalphabeta/CD19-depleted stem cell transplant.

The CDR3 nucleotides read TGTGCCATCAATCGCAACACCGGGGAGCTGTTTTTT. Translating gives CAINRNTGELFF. The chain employs TRBV10-3 and TRBJ2-2; D is uncertain. The germline V gene has CDR1 ENHRY and CDR2 SYGVKD. Trimming removed 7 bases from V and 2 bases from J, with 5 bases in between. This CDR3 has 12 residues.